The present TCR beta chain was sequenced within a study of spatial heterogeneity in lung cancer. TCRdb reprocessed the 5' RACE reads with MiXCR, giving one entry per CDR3 protein. The sample has tens of thousands of distinct CDR3 sequences, about 4.9% seen once. As for time point: sample taken at primary tumor resection. No cell sorting; template was whole RNA from tumor, lung tissue or PBMC. This clonotype was recorded at least ten times. This CDR3 region has 15 residues. V lost 4 bases, J lost 13 bases, and 12 bases stayed unmatched. Germline CDR1 is MNHEY and CDR2 is SMNVEV (reference sequence). Sample: PBMCs, taken at surgery. The V and J genes are TRBV27 and TRBJ1-6; TRBD1 agrees at 8 bases. The source is a male donor with early-stage non-small cell lung cancer. The CDR3 DNA follows: TGTGCCAGCAGTTGGACCCAGACAGGGGCCGGGCCCCTCCACTTT. Its protein is CASSWTQTGAGPLHF.